The 8 T cell receptor beta chains given below trace back to one sample, sequenced in a study of cytomegalovirus exposure and HLA in healthy donors. Primers: 60 Vbeta forward and 13 Jbeta reverse. Only in-frame clones appear in the TCRdb table, and some are missing; sequencing was by immunoSEQ multiplex PCR. This sample has 130,000 or so clones, with less than 85% found just once. Material for sequencing was PBMCs. The source is a woman in her thirties or forties in good health and CMV-seropositive.

As regards this clone: Its ends do not fully match the called genes, so a read error is possible. This sequence joins TRBV7-7 and TRBJ2-5; the D gene is possibly TRBD2 (6 bases). The CDR3 has 13 residues. Germline V CDR1 and CDR2: SSHAT, FNYEAQ (reference sequence). The chain's CDR3 is CASSSRTKETQYF. The CDR3, as DNA: TGTGCTAGCAGCTCAAGGACTAAGGAGACCCAGTACTTC.

The CDR3 DNA is TGTGCCAGCAGCTTGAACAGGGGGCAATATGGCTACACCTTC. Amino acid sequence: CASSLNRGQYGYTF. The chain combines TRBV7-2 with TRBJ1-2; 9 bases agree with TRBD1. This CDR3 comprises 14 residues. Germline CDR1 is SGHTA and CDR2 is FQGNSA. The ends lost 3 bases at V and 5 bases at J; junction bases unmatched: 4.

This chain joins TRBV7-9 and TRBJ2-7; 7 bases are shared with TRBD1. CDR1 is SEHNR, CDR2 FQNEAQ, per germline (reference sequence). J was trimmed by 7 bases and V by 6 bases; bases with no gene match: 9. The CDR3 length is 13 residues. In DNA, the CDR3 is TGTGCCAGCAGTCGGGGACAGAGCCGAGAGCAGTACTTC. It is translated as CASSRGQSREQYF.

The chain's CDR3 is CASSEPGVGELFF. In DNA form, the CDR3 reads TGTGCCAGCAGCGAGCCAGGGGTGGGGGAGCTGTTTTTT. The chain couples TRBV11-3 to TRBJ2-2; tentative D call: TRBD1 (6 bases). CDR1 and CDR2 (germline): SGHNT, YENEEA. The ends were cut back, 5 bases at V and 8 bases at J, with 12 bases in the middle. The CDR3 has 13 residues.

In nucleotides, the CDR3 is TGTGCCAGCAGTTCGCCTGGGCGGGGACCCTACGAGCAGTACTTC. It is translated as CASSSPGRGPYEQYF. The rearrangement uses TRBV28 and TRBJ2-7; D may be TRBD2 (6 bases). With 4 bases removed from V and 2 bases from J, the gap between germline ends came to 15 bases. Germline V CDR1 and CDR2: MDHEN, SYDVKM. The CDR3 is 15 amino acids.

The DNA for the CDR3 is TGTGCCAGTAGACCGTGGGGGGGACAGGGGATTTACAATGAGCAGTTCTTC. It specifies CASRPWGGQGIYNEQFF. The chain employs TRBV19 and TRBJ2-1; 10 positions agree with TRBD1. Germline V CDR1 and CDR2: LNHDA, SQIVND (reference sequence). The CDR3 length is 17 residues. V shed 6 bases and J 4 bases; nucleotides not matched to a gene: 12.

V usage is TRBV5-6 and J usage is TRBJ1-5, with D hard to call. CDR3 size: 16 residues. The germline V gene has CDR1 SGHDT and CDR2 YYEEEE. Trimming shortened V by 0 bases and J by 1 base, and 11 bases separated the two germline ends. The CDR3 DNA is TGTGCCAGCAGCTTGGGTGGCCAATGGAGCAATCAGCCCCAGCATTTT. It is translated as CASSLGGQWSNQPQHF.

The chain is built from TRBV25-1 and TRBJ2-1; 7 bases align to TRBD1. V gave up 0 bases and J gave up 3 bases; unmatched junction bases: 5. Germline lookup yields CDR1 MGHDK and CDR2 SYGVNS. The CDR3 spans 16 residues. CDR3 sequence (DNA): TGTGCCAGCAGTGAATATAAGGGGGCTAACTACAATGAGCAGTTCTTC. Residues: CASSEYKGANYNEQFF.